Listed below are T cell receptor beta chains from one sample, sequenced in a study of cytomegalovirus exposure and HLA in healthy donors. Here immunoSEQ multiplex PCR was the method, and the copy in TCRdb shows in-frame clones only, minus some. The sample contains over 200,000 clones, 70% to 90% of which appear only once. The specimen sequenced was PBMCs. These receptors were taken from a human donor in good health. Each CDR3 is given without its conserved first and last residue.

ASSDTGVGNEQY TRBJ2-7 TRBV7-9
ASSLGTGYEQY TRBJ2-7 TRBV7-9
ASSLARQGVGGNTIY TRBJ1-3 TRBV7-2
ASSTGLAGKAYEQY TRBJ2-7 TRBV6-6
ASSKGLAEVNIQY TRBJ2-4 TRBV21-1
ASSHYRGKNIQY TRBJ2-4 TRBV11-2
ASSLTSDSQETQY TRBJ2-5 TRBV5-1
ASSQDLAGGGTQY TRBJ2-3 TRBV14
ASSYSGTGGTEAF TRBJ1-1 TRBV6-5
ASSLVSGTSGEQF TRBJ2-1 TRBV5-1
ASTRTSGGADDEQY TRBJ2-7 TRBV6-6
ASSLGGSMSNEQF TRBJ2-1 TRBV28
ASSRDFNNEQF TRBJ2-1 TRBV2
ASSAALVYQPQH TRBJ1-5 TRBV7-2
ASSERLEGGYNEQF TRBJ2-1 TRBV6-1
ASSPPGQGQETQY TRBJ2-5 TRBV18
SVWEGSEQY TRBJ2-7 TRBV20-1
ASSFEGSTGYT TRBJ1-2 TRBV5-1
ASSQDGTSGQGEVVEQY TRBJ2-7 TRBV4-1
ASSEWAAGEKLF TRBJ1-4 TRBV25-1
ASSSHSSGQETQY TRBJ2-5 TRBV27
ASSYPPGAYGYT TRBJ1-2 TRBV28
ASSLVSGDSYNEQF TRBJ2-1 TRBV11-2
AISESRPPGTEAF TRBJ1-1 TRBV10-3
ASSFASAGGYEQY TRBJ2-7 TRBV28
ASSWTEVSGANVLT TRBJ2-6 TRBV7-8
ASSVGVQGRRTGGMDEQY TRBJ2-7 TRBV9
ASSVYRATNEKLF TRBJ1-4 TRBV25-1
ASSLAAGVNPGYT TRBJ1-2 TRBV5-1
SGRDRAYEQY TRBJ2-7 TRBV29-1
ASSWGAGEGYEQY TRBJ2-7 TRBV5-1
ASQSLGRGEDTQY TRBJ2-3 TRBV19
ASSAGLAGVVYEQY TRBJ2-7 TRBV7-2
ASSVQDRADTQY TRBJ2-3 TRBV19
ASSPVGQSGNTIY TRBJ1-3 TRBV18
ASRGQGNGYT TRBJ1-2 TRBV6-5
ASLEGGSGNTIY TRBJ1-3 TRBV6-1
ASADRVNYGYT TRBJ1-2 TRBV6-5
ASSVTASNTGELF TRBJ2-2 TRBV9
ASSQGRGGTTGHEQY TRBJ2-7 TRBV4-1
ASSLGYQAGYT TRBJ1-2 TRBV5-4
ASSLGASGSVD TRBJ2-7 TRBV7-9
ASGYAIVDSQNTGELF TRBJ2-2 TRBV12-5
ASSLRTGFDEQY - TRBV5-4
SVQGSGANVLT TRBJ2-6 TRBV29-1
ASSRTGDVAPQH TRBJ1-5 TRBV6-6
ASSPTNRAQDSGNTIY TRBJ1-3 TRBV19
ASSKGAAYNEQF TRBJ2-1 TRBV21-1
ASSLGSYNEQF TRBJ2-1 TRBV7-2
ASSSYSSSGSYEQY TRBJ2-7 TRBV5-1
ASAEGHNQPQH TRBJ1-5 TRBV27
ASSLILSSYNEQF TRBJ2-1 TRBV5-4